The entry below describes one TCR beta chain. Its target is unknown. The sample is drawn from a study of T-cell reconstitution after alpha-beta-depleted transplantation in children. Findings of the study overall: Where alpha-beta T cells came from about two months after transplant was reportedly several hundred expanded graft clones. Counts and diversity of T cells one year after transplant came mostly from newly produced T cells. After transplant, high TCRbeta diversity at day 60 in some patients arose from surviving recipient T cells and thymic progenitors.

Unique molecular identifiers were incorporated into the prepared TCRbeta library. Via MiXCR, TCRdb re-called the PCR reads, giving one row per CDR3 protein. The data show about 70,000 distinct CDR3 sequences, with under 13% seen just once and 13% held by the top ten. Between the trimmed V and J ends, which lost 2 bases and 0 bases, there was a span of 5 bases. Per germline, CDR1 MNHEY and CDR2 SVGAGI. This CDR3 region has 14 residues. The rearrangement links TRBV6-5 to TRBJ2-1; a weak D match, TRBD2 (5 bases). The source is a boy aged 5-17 years with acute myeloid leukemia, due to receive a stem cell transplant. Sequencing was performed on PBMCs, taken before TCRalphabeta/CD19-depleted stem cell transplant. The chain's CDR3 is CASSYGSSYNEQFF. The CDR3 region has the DNA TGTGCCAGCAGTTACGGGAGCTCCTACAATGAGCAGTTCTTC.